Described below is a single TCR beta chain sequence and its context. The data originate from a study of T cells in Graves' hyperthyroidism and ophthalmopathy. Uncontrolled infection, other autoimmune disease, pregnancy or lactation led to exclusion. In germline, CDR1 is MDHEN, CDR2 SYDVKM. This CDR3 spans 15 amino acids. The V gene end was trimmed by 5 bases and the J gene end by 2 bases; junction bases not matched to a gene: 9. What was amplified from RNA transcripts were TCR beta CDR3 regions. When the TCR CDR3 underwent first-round RT-PCR, the HTBI primer set was used. TCRdb re-derived calls from the multiplex PCR reads in MiXCR, one entry per CDR3 protein. The sample includes 600,000 to 650,000 distinct CDR3 sequences, under 25% of them seen just once.

The chain employs TRBV28 and TRBJ2-7; 7 bases agree with TRBD1. The sequenced sample was blood. The source is a man aged 25-40 years with Graves' ophthalmopathy. This CDR3 reads CASSAPGQTTYEQYF. The CDR3, as DNA: TGTGCCAGCAGTGCACCGGGACAGACTACCTACGAGCAGTACTTC.